Given below is one T cell receptor beta chain in context. Some clones are missing from TCRdb's copy, which holds only in-frame ones; the method was immunoSEQ multiplex PCR. The table includes around 160,000 clones, about 88% detected once. These data belong to a study of blood T cell repertoires in COVID-19. Study-level information: In each case, the material was cDNA or gDNA derived from T cells, B-cell-depleted T cells, or PBMCs.

Trimming removed 7 bases from V and 4 bases from J; junction bases left unmatched: 12. The CDR3 loop spans 16 amino acids. The V gene's germline CDR1 is MGHRA and CDR2 YSYEKL. Sequenced: peripheral blood. V is TRBV4-1 and J is TRBJ1-3; 8 bases align to TRBD1. The clonotype comes from a man aged 18 to 30 with acute or convalescent COVID-19. The CDR3 bases are TGCGCCAGCACTCCACTACGACAGGGGTCCGGAAACACCATATATTTT. This encodes CASTPLRQGSGNTIYF.